A selection of T cell receptor beta chains follows, all from one sample in a study of blood T cells in healthy people across ages. In TCRdb, the 5' RACE reads were re-called with MiXCR into one record per CDR3 protein. The repertoire consists of about 1.8 million distinct CDR3 sequences, with just under 50% occurring once and the leading ten covering around 2.1%. Material for sequencing was blood. The receptors come from a woman aged 40 to 50 in good health. CDR3s leave out the opening cysteine and the closing phenylalanine or tryptophan. The D gene is left open where the match is weak.

D	length	V	CDR3
-	13	TRBV21-1	ASSKWGGESHEQY
-	12	TRBV3-1	ASSQDVSSYEQY
TRBD2	11	TRBV7-2	ASRLAGEDEQY
-	11	TRBV6-1	ASSVPVYQPQH
-	15	TRBV29-1	SVPKGSGREDLYGYT
TRBD2	13	TRBV28	ASSSSGTAKNIQY
-	11	TRBV20-1	SASRQDSYEQY
-	12	TRBV12-3/TRBV12-4	ASSLSSLMETQY
TRBD2	16	TRBV20-1	SAIPGLGSRRAYNEQF
-	13	TRBV7-2	ASSSRQATNYGYT
-	11	TRBV4-2	ASSQERYTEQY
-	11	TRBV7-2	ASSSSRGDIQY
TRBD2	14	TRBV6-1	ASRKAGIIAKNIQY
-	15	TRBV18	ASSPRQVDSSYNEQF
-	12	TRBV5-1	ASSFQDGASEAF
TRBD1	13	TRBV7-2	ASSLAGQVQETQY
TRBD2	14	TRBV18	ASSAIAGGTQETQY
TRBD1	11	TRBV19	ASSTGGFYGYT
-	13	TRBV6-2/TRBV6-3	ASSLLRHSNQPQH
-	10	TRBV20-1	SALITGPSQY
TRBD1	13	TRBV28	ASSSPGQGVETQY
-	12	TRBV5-5	ASSLGQARVEQY
-	12	TRBV6-2/TRBV6-3	ASIQDLMNTEAF
-	14	TRBV3-1	ASSPAPVGSNQPQH
-	14	TRBV10-3	AIRANGQSTNYGYT
-	11	TRBV29-1	SAEDSFNYGYT
-	17	TRBV12-3/TRBV12-4	ASSFGLGLDSSSYNEQF
-	9	TRBV20-1	SPRGADIQY
-	11	TRBV12-3/TRBV12-4	ASSFRGKGTQY
TRBD1	12	TRBV20-1	SARGQGFSETQY
TRBD2	13	TRBV20-1	SPGGGGGIKNIQY
TRBD2	12	TRBV10-3	AISGGLASETQY
-	11	TRBV6-1	ASSVKGPDTQY
TRBD1	14	TRBV4-1	ASSSPVGQGAGELF
TRBD1	14	TRBV20-1	SAFLGGQGINYGYT
-	17	TRBV21-1	ASSKKRMGTVTPKNIQY
-	11	TRBV29-1	SVAGDVDNEQF
TRBD2	15	TRBV6-2/TRBV6-3	ASSYQDSGAPQTEQY
-	11	TRBV24-1	ATSDRTEDGYT
TRBD2	16	TRBV7-2	ASSLGGWTSGGGYEQY
-	13	TRBV7-2	ASSKPIQGTYEQY
-	14	TRBV4-1	ASSQEWKNQPEAQY
TRBD2	17	TRBV4-3	ASSLGLAGGLSSYNEQY
-	13	TRBV9	ASSGVRDFGYGYT
-	14	TRBV9	ASSVDMRRVSNEQF
TRBD1	14	TRBV6-1	ASMGRQGLSNQPQH